Shown below are 9 T cell receptor beta chains from a single sample sequenced in a study of vaccination and CD4 T cells after COVID-19. No antigen has been assigned to these receptors. The treatment denotes: approximately 9-day PBMC culture with coronavirus spike peptide pools or control peptides (ViraFEST assay). Sequence data for DNA of cultured CD4+ T cells were generated by the Oncomine TCR Beta short-read assay. TCRdb reprocessed the PCR reads via MiXCR and lists one record per CDR3 protein. The repertoire consists of roughly 5,400 distinct CDR3 sequences, with around half occurring once and the leading ten covering 29%. The sequenced material came from CD4+ T cells from blood, cultured in vitro. The receptor source for this set is a human donor who had recovered from COVID-19.

This clonotype was seen more than once but under ten times. The gene calls are TRBV10-1 and TRBJ2-5; TRBD2 matches 15 bases. With V trimmed by 5 bases and J by 5 bases, 3 bases remained unmatched. This CDR3 is 15 amino acids long. CDR1 WNHNN and CDR2 SYGVQD come from the germline V gene (reference sequence). The CDR3 region is CASSRTSGRAETQYF. The CDR3 coding sequence is TGCGCCAGCAGTCGGACTAGCGGGAGGGCCGAGACCCAGTACTTC.

This clonotype was detected only once. This CDR3 is missing its conserved last phenylalanine or tryptophan, likely due to a read error. The genes are TRBV20-1 and TRBJ1-6, with D unclear. CDR1 is DFQATT and CDR2 is SNEGSKA in the germline V gene (reference sequence). This CDR3 region has 17 residues. The germline V and J ends were trimmed by 0 bases and 0 bases, with 12 bases remaining between them. The CDR3 bases are TGCAGTGCTAGAGACCGCAGGATCGGCTCCTATAATTCACCCCTCCACCTT. Its translation is CSARDRRIGSYNSPLHL.

The V call is TRBV7-2, the J call TRBJ1-6, with 8 bases fitting TRBD1. With V trimmed by 4 bases and J by 11 bases, 7 bases remained unmatched. This CDR3 spans 14 amino acids. Germline V gene data show CDR1 as SGHTA and CDR2 as FQGNSA. The CDR3 DNA follows: TGTGCCAGCAGCTCCGGGACAGGTCGTCCACCCCTCCACTTT. Its translation is CASSSGTGRPPLHF.

The J gene is TRBJ2-5, the V gene TRBV6-2 or TRBV6-3, with 9 bases aligning to TRBD2. The CDR3 spans 15 residues. From germline, CDR1 is MNHEY and CDR2 SVGEGT. V gave up 4 bases and J gave up 3 bases; unmatched junction bases: 6. The CDR3 DNA reads as TGTGCCAGCAGTTTAGCGGGAGAGGGTGAAGAGACCCAGTACTTC. Protein product: CASSLAGEGEETQYF.

Only a few counts were recorded for this clonotype. The chain recombines TRBV24-1 with TRBJ1-5, with TRBD1 identical over 9 bases. V trimming: 3 bases; J trimming: 4 bases; junction bases outside the gene matches: 9. The CDR3 length is 17 residues. Germline V gives CDR1 KGHDR, CDR2 SFDVKD. CDR3 amino acids: CATSDTGTGNSNQPQHF. CDR3 nucleotides: TGTGCCACCAGTGATACCGGGACAGGGAATTCAAATCAGCCCCAGCATTTT.

This chain joins TRBV6-1 and TRBJ2-7; 13 bases agree with TRBD2. The germline V gene has CDR1 MNHNS and CDR2 SASEGT. With 5 bases clipped from V and 4 bases from J, the junction kept 5 bases outside the gene matches. The CDR3 spans 15 residues. CDR3: CASSKTSGREYEQYF. CDR3 in DNA: TGTGCCAGCAGTAAAACTAGCGGGAGGGAATACGAGCAGTACTTC.

This sequence joins TRBV5-8 and TRBJ1-1; D perhaps matches TRBD1 (5 bases). There are 13 residues in the CDR3. CDR1 is SGHTS and CDR2 is YDEGEE in the germline V gene. Deletions cut 3 bases from V and 1 base from J, with 7 bases between. The CDR3 DNA is TGTGCCAGCAGCTCCCAGGGGAACACTGAAGCTTTCTTT. It specifies CASSSQGNTEAFF.

This chain joins TRBV24-1 and TRBJ2-5; D is uncertain. V was trimmed by 4 bases and J by 4 bases, leaving 6 bases between them. The CDR3 is made up of 12 amino acids. CDR1 and CDR2 from the germline V gene are KGHDR and SFDVKD. Here the CDR3 DNA reads TGTGCCACCAGTGAGGTTGGAGAGACCCAGTACTTC. Its translation is CATSEVGETQYF.

J is TRBJ1-1 and V is TRBV2; TRBD1 is a possible D gene (6 bases). Trimming stripped 7 bases from V and 4 bases from J, with 19 bases between. The CDR3 is made up of 15 amino acids. Germline lookup yields CDR1 SNHLY and CDR2 FYNNEI. CDR3 amino acids: CASKVARGITTEAFF. CDR3 bases: TGTGCCAGCAAGGTGGCCAGGGGTATTACCACTGAAGCTTTCTTT.